This is a list of T cell receptor beta chains from one sample in a study of blood T cell repertoires in COVID-19. Clones were sequenced by immunoSEQ multiplex PCR, and TCRdb holds only the in-frame ones, with some missing. The data show 140,000 to 150,000 clones, with around 72% seen just once and 1.9% held by the top ten. Specimen: peripheral blood. These receptors came from an older woman with acute or convalescent COVID-19. Each CDR3 is given with its conserved first and last residue. D genes are given only for firm matches. The listing skips clone size in some rows; elsewhere it reads once, few, many or a size class.

v_call: TRBV4-2; d_call: TRBD2; j_call: TRBJ2-2; clone_size: .; cdr3_nt: TGTGCCAGCAGCGGCGGGAGAGTCTCCGGGGAGCTGTTTTTT; cdr3_aa: CASSGGRVSGELFF
v_call: TRBV19; d_call: .; j_call: TRBJ2-6; clone_size: .; cdr3_nt: TGTGCCAGTAGTCCCCAGTTTGGGGCCAACGTCCTGACTTTC; cdr3_aa: CASSPQFGANVLTF
v_call: TRBV5-6; d_call: TRBD2; j_call: TRBJ2-5; clone_size: .; cdr3_nt: TGTGCCAGCAGCCCGCTGGCGGGGGGGGAGACCCAGTACTTC; cdr3_aa: CASSPLAGGETQYF
v_call: TRBV5-1; d_call: .; j_call: TRBJ1-2; clone_size: .; cdr3_nt: TGCGCCAGCAGCTTGGTTATAGGAGACTATGGCTACACCTTC; cdr3_aa: CASSLVIGDYGYTF
v_call: TRBV7-2; d_call: .; j_call: TRBJ2-7; clone_size: .; cdr3_nt: TGTGCCAGCAGCTTATTATGGGGCTCAGGCGAGCAGTACTTC; cdr3_aa: CASSLLWGSGEQYF
v_call: TRBV21-1; d_call: .; j_call: TRBJ2-7; clone_size: .; cdr3_nt: TGTGCCAGCAGCAAAGTTAACAGGCGCCCGCCTAATTACGAGCAGTACTTC; cdr3_aa: CASSKVNRRPPNYEQYF
v_call: TRBV9; d_call: .; j_call: TRBJ1-4; clone_size: .; cdr3_nt: TGTGCCAGCAGCGTACAAGGAGGAGGGAATGAAAAACTGTTTTTT; cdr3_aa: CASSVQGGGNEKLFF
v_call: TRBV27; d_call: .; j_call: TRBJ1-5; clone_size: .; cdr3_nt: TGTGCCAGCAGACAGGGTAATCAGCCCCAGCATTTT; cdr3_aa: CASRQGNQPQHF
v_call: TRBV20-1; d_call: TRBD1; j_call: TRBJ2-1; clone_size: once; cdr3_nt: TGCAGTGCTAGTGGACAGGGGGTAGGTAGTGAGCAGTTCTTC; cdr3_aa: CSASGQGVGSEQFF
v_call: TRBV12-3/TRBV12-4; d_call: .; j_call: TRBJ2-7; clone_size: .; cdr3_nt: TGTGCCAGCAGCTATATTCTCTACGAGCAGTACTTC; cdr3_aa: CASSYILYEQYF
v_call: TRBV3-1/TRBV3-2; d_call: .; j_call: TRBJ1-1; clone_size: .; cdr3_nt: TGTGCCAGCAGCCGGTCGGGGGAAGCTTTCTTT; cdr3_aa: CASSRSGEAFF
v_call: TRBV11-2; d_call: .; j_call: TRBJ2-7; clone_size: few; cdr3_nt: TGTGCCAGCAGGGGGGCCCGGGGCATCTTACACCAGTACTTC; cdr3_aa: CASRGARGILHQYF
v_call: TRBV27; d_call: TRBD2; j_call: TRBJ2-1; clone_size: few; cdr3_nt: TGTGCCAGCAGTGCGGGACTAGCGGGAGGGCCCATTGATGAGCAGTTCTTC; cdr3_aa: CASSAGLAGGPIDEQFF
v_call: TRBV27; d_call: TRBD2; j_call: TRBJ2-2; clone_size: .; cdr3_nt: TGTGCCAGCATCCCTCTAAGTAGCGGGACATCGAACACCGGGGAGCTGTTTTTT; cdr3_aa: CASIPLSSGTSNTGELFF
v_call: TRBV15; d_call: .; j_call: TRBJ1-2; clone_size: .; cdr3_nt: TGTGCCACCAGCAGAGATCTCGGAGGGGAGAGTGGCTACACCTTC; cdr3_aa: CATSRDLGGESGYTF
v_call: TRBV5-1; d_call: .; j_call: TRBJ1-3; clone_size: few; cdr3_nt: TGCGCCAGCAGCTTAGACAGGCCTGTCACCGGAAACACCATATATTTT; cdr3_aa: CASSLDRPVTGNTIYF
v_call: TRBV6-2/TRBV6-3; d_call: .; j_call: TRBJ1-5; clone_size: .; cdr3_nt: TGTGCCAGCAGTTACTCGGGGGGGAGCAATCAGCCCCAGCATTTT; cdr3_aa: CASSYSGGSNQPQHF
v_call: TRBV7-9; d_call: .; j_call: TRBJ2-6; clone_size: .; cdr3_nt: TGTGCCAGCATCAGAGACAATTTACTCTCTGGGGCCAACGTCCTGACTTTC; cdr3_aa: CASIRDNLLSGANVLTF
v_call: TRBV5-5; d_call: .; j_call: TRBJ2-5; clone_size: .; cdr3_nt: TGTGCCAGCAGCTTGAGTACCACGGGTAAAGAGACCCGGTACTTC; cdr3_aa: CASSLSTTGKETRYF
v_call: TRBV5-1; d_call: .; j_call: TRBJ2-7; clone_size: .; cdr3_nt: TGCGCCAGCAGGGTATTGGAGGGTCTCTACGAGCAGTACTTC; cdr3_aa: CASRVLEGLYEQYF
v_call: TRBV27; d_call: .; j_call: TRBJ2-7; clone_size: .; cdr3_nt: TGTGCCAGCAGTGCCCCTAGGGCCAGGACAACCACCTACGAGCAGTACTTC; cdr3_aa: CASSAPRARTTTYEQYF
v_call: TRBV5-4; d_call: .; j_call: TRBJ1-1; clone_size: .; cdr3_nt: TGTGCCAGCAGCCTACAGAAGACTGAAGCTTTCTTT; cdr3_aa: CASSLQKTEAFF
v_call: TRBV3-1/TRBV3-2; d_call: .; j_call: TRBJ1-5; clone_size: .; cdr3_nt: TGTGCCAGCAGCTCGGGGAGCAATCAGCCCCAGCATTTT; cdr3_aa: CASSSGSNQPQHF
v_call: TRBV7-9; d_call: TRBD1; j_call: TRBJ1-3; clone_size: once; cdr3_nt: TGTGCCAGCAGAAAGGGAACCGGGACAGGGCTCCTGGGGGGAAACACCATATATTTT; cdr3_aa: CASRKGTGTGLLGGNTIYF
v_call: TRBV5-6; d_call: .; j_call: TRBJ1-1; clone_size: .; cdr3_nt: TGTGCCAGCCGCCTTCGTTTCGGCACTGAAGCTTTCTTT; cdr3_aa: CASRLRFGTEAFF
v_call: TRBV27; d_call: TRBD1; j_call: TRBJ2-2; clone_size: .; cdr3_nt: TGTGCCAGCAGTTTCGGGGACAGAAACACCGGGGAGCTGTTTTTT; cdr3_aa: CASSFGDRNTGELFF
v_call: TRBV19; d_call: TRBD2; j_call: TRBJ2-3; clone_size: few; cdr3_nt: TGTGCCAGTAGTTTTTTAGCGGGAAGCCTAGATACGCAGTATTTT; cdr3_aa: CASSFLAGSLDTQYF
v_call: TRBV3-1/TRBV3-2; d_call: .; j_call: TRBJ2-1; clone_size: .; cdr3_nt: TGTGCCACTGGGGGGACGCAGGAGCAGTTCTTC; cdr3_aa: CATGGTQEQFF
v_call: TRBV30; d_call: TRBD2; j_call: TRBJ2-7; clone_size: once; cdr3_nt: TGTGCCTGGAGTCCCCTAGCGGGAGGCTACGAGCAGTACTTC; cdr3_aa: CAWSPLAGGYEQYF
v_call: TRBV27; d_call: .; j_call: TRBJ2-1; clone_size: .; cdr3_nt: TGTGCCAGCATCTCAGGAGGGGACAATGAGCAGTTCTTC; cdr3_aa: CASISGGDNEQFF
v_call: TRBV3-1/TRBV3-2; d_call: .; j_call: TRBJ2-7; clone_size: .; cdr3_nt: TGTGCCAGCAGCCAAGGAACAGGGTCTAACTCCTACGAGCAGTACTTC; cdr3_aa: CASSQGTGSNSYEQYF
v_call: TRBV5-1; d_call: .; j_call: TRBJ1-5; clone_size: .; cdr3_nt: TGCGCCAGCAGCCTCTCGGACAGCCTAGGGGAGCCCCAGCATTTT; cdr3_aa: CASSLSDSLGEPQHF
v_call: TRBV7-9; d_call: .; j_call: TRBJ1-6; clone_size: few; cdr3_nt: TGTGCCAGCAGTTCTGGGAGTTTGCGGAATTCACCCCTCCACTTT; cdr3_aa: CASSSGSLRNSPLHF